This T cell receptor beta chain is drawn from a study of CD8 T cells in ankylosing spondylitis. Quantitative 5'-RACE with molecular barcodes was used to make the TCR beta libraries. From the 5' RACE reads, TCRdb called clonotypes with MiXCR, one entry per CDR3 protein. Of about 320,000 distinct CDR3 sequences in the sample, more than 9% were seen once. There are many counts of this clonotype. Its antigen is unidentified. Study-level results: Researchers reportedly found disease-linked clones significantly enriched in matched ankylosing spondylitis synovial fluid.

The CDR3 length is 15 residues. Germline CDR1 reads SGHRS; CDR2 reads YFSETQ. The V segment lost 0 bases and the J segment 6 bases; nucleotides outside the gene matches: 4. Sequenced sample: blood, either unsorted or a sorted T cell fraction (not recorded which). The sequence derives from a female donor with ankylosing spondylitis or in good health (not recorded which). The chain couples TRBV5-1 to TRBJ2-1; TRBD1 matches 9 bases. The CDR3, as DNA: TGCGCCAGCAGCTTGGATGGGACAGGGAGCAATGAGCAGTTCTTC. It is translated as CASSLDGTGSNEQFF.